What follows describes a single T cell receptor beta chain. Its target is unknown. This sample was taken from a study of PD-1 blockade in classical Hodgkin lymphoma. V was clipped by 8 bases and J by 8 bases; unmatched bases: 7. Germline values: CDR1 SNHLY, CDR2 FYNNEI. This CDR3 has 12 amino acids. Study results and caveats: Exclusion removed patients who began nivolumab under 1 year after ASCT.

All the patients suffered relapse after autologous stem cell transplantation, and brentuximab vedotin exposure differed. Clones were sequenced by immunoSEQ multiplex PCR, and TCRdb holds only the in-frame ones, with some missing. There are about 110,000 clones in the sample; nearly 90% occur only once, and 15% to 20% lies in the top ten. The sequence was collected from a human donor with classical Hodgkin lymphoma. The chain combines TRBV2 with TRBJ2-7, with TRBD2 identical over 9 bases. Source: peripheral blood mononuclear cells (PBMCs), taken before the second cycle of nivolumab. The CDR3, as DNA: TGTGCCAGCTACTCCGGGACTAGCAAGCAGTACTTC. It translates to CASYSGTSKQYF. The full variable domain, its missing parts supplied by reference TRBV2 and TRBJ2-7, is EPEVTQTPSHQVTQMGQEVILRCVPISNHLYFYWYRQILGQKVEFLVSFYNNEISEKSEIFDDQFSVERPDGSNFTLKIRSTKLEDSAMYFCASYSGTSKQYFGPGTRLTVT.